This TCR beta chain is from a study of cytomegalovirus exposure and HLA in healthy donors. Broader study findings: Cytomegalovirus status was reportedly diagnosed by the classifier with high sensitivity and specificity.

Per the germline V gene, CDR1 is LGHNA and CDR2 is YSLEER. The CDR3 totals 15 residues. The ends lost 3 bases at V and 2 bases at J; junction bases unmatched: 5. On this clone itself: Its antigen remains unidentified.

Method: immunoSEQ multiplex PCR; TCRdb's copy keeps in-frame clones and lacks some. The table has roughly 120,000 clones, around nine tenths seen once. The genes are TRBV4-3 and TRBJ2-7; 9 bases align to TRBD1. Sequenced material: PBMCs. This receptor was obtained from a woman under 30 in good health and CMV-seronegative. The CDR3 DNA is TGCGCCAGCAGCCAGGGACAGGGAGGGCCCTACGAGCAGTACTTC. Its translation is CASSQGQGGPYEQYF.